Listed below are T cell receptor beta chains from one sample, sequenced in a study of regulatory T cells in long-lasting Graves disease. Each CDR3 protein gets one entry after TCRdb re-called the multiplex PCR reads with MiXCR. The sample has around 480,000 distinct CDR3 sequences; around 16% are singletons. A further study also used this sample, focusing on T cells in Graves' hyperthyroidism and ophthalmopathy.

The source was peripheral blood mononuclear cells (PBMCs), collected at new diagnosis, from a patient treated with antithyroid drugs. The source of these receptors is a woman aged 35 to 60 with Graves disease. CDR3s include the opening cysteine and the closing phenylalanine or tryptophan. D genes are given only for firm matches. Expanded clones are given a class, and other clones once, few, many or no size at all.

size	D	V	J	DNA	CDR3
NA	NA	TRBV13	TRBJ1-6	TGTGCCAGCAGCTTAGGCGGGGGGGGGCCTTTATTTAATTCACCCCTCCACTTT	CASSLGGGGPLFNSPLHF
few	TRBD2	TRBV27	TRBJ2-5	TGTGCCAGCAGCCGACTAGCGGGGGGGAAAGAGACCCAGTACTTC	CASSRLAGGKETQYF
many	NA	TRBV6-2/TRBV6-3	TRBJ2-3	TGTGCCAGCAGTGAAAAGAGGCATGATACGCAGTATTTT	CASSEKRHDTQYF
NA	NA	TRBV29-1	TRBJ2-7	TGCAGCGCCAGGGGACGTGAGAGCTCCTACGAGCAGTACTTC	CSARGRESSYEQYF
many	NA	TRBV20-1	TRBJ1-1	TGCAGTGCTAGAGATGGCGGGCCTTTGAACACTGAAGCTTTCTTT	CSARDGGPLNTEAFF
NA	NA	TRBV4-1	TRBJ2-5	TGCGCCGGCAGTCAAGGGGGAGGGGGGGAGACCCAGTACTTC	CAGSQGGGGETQYF
NA	NA	TRBV10-3	TRBJ2-1	TGTGCCATCAGTGAGTCCCCCCCGGGTTCTTATGAGCAGTTCTTC	CAISESPPGSYEQFF
many	NA	TRBV4-1	TRBJ1-2	TGCGCCAGCAGCCAAGGTCGACAGGCCCGAACAAACTATGGCTACACCTTC	CASSQGRQARTNYGYTF
many	TRBD1	TRBV11-2	TRBJ1-5	TGTGCCAGCAGCTTAGGGGACAGGGGGCGCGGCCAGCCCCAGCATTTT	CASSLGDRGRGQPQHF
many	TRBD1	TRBV12-3/TRBV12-4	TRBJ1-2	TGTGCCAGCAGTTTAGTCAGGGGGAGCTATGGCTACACCTTC	CASSLVRGSYGYTF
NA	NA	TRBV19	TRBJ1-2	TGTGCCAGTACGGAGAGACAGAACTATGGCTACACCTTC	CASTERQNYGYTF
few	TRBD2	TRBV3-1	TRBJ2-2	TGTGCCAGCAGCCAAGATGGCCGGGGGGGCTCCGGGGAGCTGTTTTTT	CASSQDGRGGSGELFF
many	NA	TRBV20-1	TRBJ2-5	TGCAGTGCTAGAGTGGTACGGTGGGGAGAGACCCAGTACTTC	CSARVVRWGETQYF
few	TRBD2	TRBV19	TRBJ2-2	TGTGCCAGTAAGCGGGGTGGGAACACCGGGGAGCTGTTTTTT	CASKRGGNTGELFF
NA	TRBD1	TRBV9	TRBJ1-2	TGTGCCAGCAGCCCCGGGACAGGGGAGGACTATGGCTACACCTTC	CASSPGTGEDYGYTF
many	NA	TRBV5-1	TRBJ1-2	TGCGCCAGCAGCACCTCAGGTCAAGGCTACACCTTC	CASSTSGQGYTF
many	NA	TRBV7-9	TRBJ1-1	TGTGCCAGCAGCTTCGGGGGGCGGAACACTGAAGCTTTCTTT	CASSFGGRNTEAFF
few	NA	TRBV20-1	TRBJ1-6	TGCAGTGCTAGTAGGCAGCAAGGAAAAAATTCACCCCTCCACTTT	CSASRQQGKNSPLHF
many	NA	TRBV12-3/TRBV12-4	TRBJ1-1	TGTGCCAGCAGTATCGGACAACCCACTGAAGCTTTCTTT	CASSIGQPTEAFF
NA	NA	TRBV12-3/TRBV12-4	TRBJ1-6	TGTGCCAGCAGTTTAGATGTGGGATATAATTCACCCCTCCACTTT	CASSLDVGYNSPLHF
NA	TRBD1	TRBV12-3/TRBV12-4	TRBJ2-6	TGTGCCAGCAGCCACGGGACAGGGTTAGGAGCCTCTGGGGCCAACGTCCTGACTTTC	CASSHGTGLGASGANVLTF
many	NA	TRBV6-1	TRBJ1-5	TGTGCCAGCAGTCGGGACTTCGGGGACCAGCCCCAGCATTTT	CASSRDFGDQPQHF
NA	NA	TRBV6-6	TRBJ2-2	TGTGCCAGCAGTTACTCGCGGGGGAACACCGGGGAGCTGTTTTTT	CASSYSRGNTGELFF
many	NA	TRBV6-1	TRBJ1-1	TGTGCCAGCATGTTGAGACTAGCCGGGACTGAAGCTTTCTTT	CASMLRLAGTEAFF
few	NA	TRBV27	TRBJ2-7	TGTGCCAGCACCTCGACAGGCGAGCTGCGATACGAGCAGTACTTC	CASTSTGELRYEQYF
many	TRBD1	TRBV6-1	TRBJ1-1	TGTGCCAGCAGAACCGGGACAGGACTAGGAGACACTGAAGCTTTCTTT	CASRTGTGLGDTEAFF
many	NA	TRBV3-1	TRBJ1-5	TGTGCCAGCAGCCAAAAAGGGCGGCCCTATGGGCGCAATCAGCCCCAGCATTTT	CASSQKGRPYGRNQPQHF
many	NA	TRBV5-1	TRBJ1-1	TGCGCCAGCAGTCCCTCTCCAGGGGCTGAAGCTTTCTTT	CASSPSPGAEAFF
many	NA	TRBV15	TRBJ1-1	TGTGCCACCAGCAGATCAAACACTGAAGCTTTCTTT	CATSRSNTEAFF
few	NA	TRBV5-1	TRBJ1-2	TGCGCCAGCAGCTTGGTTGGCAGGGCTAGTTTGGACTATGGCTACACCTTC	CASSLVGRASLDYGYTF
many	TRBD2	TRBV5-5	TRBJ2-1	TGTGCCAGCAGCTTGAAAGCGGGGGGCGGGGATGAGCAGTTCTTC	CASSLKAGGGDEQFF
few	NA	TRBV10-3	TRBJ1-5	TGTGCCATCAGTGAAGGAGACCCCGCGATGAATCAGCCCCAGCATTTT	CAISEGDPAMNQPQHF
many	NA	TRBV12-3/TRBV12-4	TRBJ2-3	TGTGCCAGCAGTTTGAGGGGGAGCACAGATACGCAGTATTTT	CASSLRGSTDTQYF
many	NA	TRBV11-2	TRBJ1-1	TGTGCCAGCAGCCCCCAGGGGCTAGGGACTGAAGCTTTCTTT	CASSPQGLGTEAFF
many	NA	TRBV2	TRBJ1-2	TGTGCCAGCAGTGAAGGCAGGGAAGGCTATGGCTACACCTTC	CASSEGREGYGYTF
few	TRBD1	TRBV5-1	TRBJ2-7	TGCGCCAGCAGCCAAGGGGACAGTCTCCTGTGGGAGCAGTACTTC	CASSQGDSLLWEQYF
NA	TRBD1	TRBV5-1	TRBJ1-4	TGCGCCAGCAGACAGACAGGGGGCGGTGAAAAACTGTTTTTT	CASRQTGGGEKLFF
NA	TRBD1	TRBV2	TRBJ1-4	TGTGCCAGCAGTAACGGACAGGGAGGAAAACTGTTTTTT	CASSNGQGGKLFF
few	NA	TRBV27	TRBJ2-1	TGTGCCAGCAGTTTATTTGTAAGCTCCTACAATGAGCAGTTCTTC	CASSLFVSSYNEQFF
NA	NA	TRBV20-1	TRBJ2-1	TGCAGTGCTCGACAGCCGGGCAATGAGCAGTTCTTC	CSARQPGNEQFF
few	TRBD2	TRBV7-8	TRBJ2-5	TGTGCCAGCAGCTTAGGGACTAGCGGGGGGCCCAGCGACCAGTACTTC	CASSLGTSGGPSDQYF
many	NA	TRBV28	TRBJ2-7	TGTGCCAGCAGTTGGGGAGAACCCGAGCAGTACTTC	CASSWGEPEQYF
many	NA	TRBV20-1	TRBJ2-5	TGCAGTGCTACGGGCTCTAAAGAGACCCAGTACTTC	CSATGSKETQYF
NA	TRBD1	TRBV2	TRBJ2-5	TGTGCCAGCAGCCAGGGACAGGGGGCCAAGAGTGAGACCCAGTACTTC	CASSQGQGAKSETQYF
NA	TRBD1	TRBV6-1	TRBJ1-4	TGTGCCAGCAGACCACCGGGACAGGTTAATGAAAAACTGTTTTTT	CASRPPGQVNEKLFF
many	TRBD1	TRBV6-2/TRBV6-3	TRBJ1-5	TGTGCCAGCAGTCGTTCCCCGTGGGACAGATATCAGCCCCAGCATTTT	CASSRSPWDRYQPQHF
many	NA	TRBV6-1	TRBJ2-7	TGTGCCAGCCGCGGGATTCCCTACGAGCAGTACTTC	CASRGIPYEQYF
many	NA	TRBV28	TRBJ1-1	TGTGCCAGCAGTCCCAGCCTAGGGAGGTACACTGAAGCTTTCTTT	CASSPSLGRYTEAFF
few	TRBD1	TRBV20-1	TRBJ1-1	TGCAGTGCTAGTTTGACAGGGGAAGGATCTGAAGCTTTCTTT	CSASLTGEGSEAFF
many	TRBD1	TRBV20-1	TRBJ2-7	TGCAGTGCTCAGGACAGGTCGAGGTCTTACGAGCAGTACTTC	CSAQDRSRSYEQYF
few	NA	TRBV20-1	TRBJ1-2	TGCAGTGCTAGAGGTGAGGGGCCCAACTTCTATGGCTACACCTTC	CSARGEGPNFYGYTF
NA	NA	TRBV20-1	TRBJ2-3	TGCAGTGCTTACCAGGACAGCCTTAGCACAGATACGCAGTATTTT	CSAYQDSLSTDTQYF
many	NA	TRBV7-9	TRBJ2-7	TGTGCCAGCAGCTTAGAGGGATCCCCTAAAACCGCCTACGAGCAGTACTTC	CASSLEGSPKTAYEQYF